One sample yielded the 6 T cell receptor beta chains listed below, sequenced in a study of blood T cell repertoires in COVID-19. Clones were read by immunoSEQ multiplex PCR, and TCRdb kept only the in-frame ones, dropping some. The repertoire holds under 200,000 clones, with more than 75% as singletons. The sample was peripheral blood. These receptors all come from a woman aged 55-69 years with COVID-19, enrolled during active disease.

In DNA, the CDR3 is TGTGCCAGCAGCGTAGGCGGGAGCTCGGGGGACGAGCAGTACGTC. This encodes CASSVGGSSGDEQYV. V usage is TRBV9 and J usage is TRBJ2-7, with 7 bases lining up with TRBD2. V was clipped by 0 bases and J by 5 bases; unmatched bases: 8. The CDR3 has 15 amino acids. Germline V gene sequence: CDR1 SGDLS, CDR2 YYNGEE.

The V gene is TRBV6-1, the J gene TRBJ1-1, with a tentative D call TRBD1 (6 bases). The germline gives CDR1 MNHNS, CDR2 SASEGT. The V end was cut by 2 bases, the J end by 6 bases, with 13 bases between. The CDR3 runs 14 residues. The CDR3 coding sequence is TGTGCCAGCAGTGAACTATCAGGGGTGCCTGAAGCTTTCTTT. Its translation is CASSELSGVPEAFF.

The chain combines TRBV18 with TRBJ1-5, with D hard to call. Germline V gene sequence: CDR1 KGHSH, CDR2 LQKENI. The CDR3 is 15 residues long. With 2 bases removed from V and 0 bases from J, the gap between germline ends came to 8 bases. The CDR3 DNA reads as TGTGCCAGCTCACCAGGATCGGGTAGCAATCAGCCCCAGCATTTT. Protein product: CASSPGSGSNQPQHF.

V is TRBV5-5 and J is TRBJ2-2, with D unresolved. V was pared by 2 bases and J by 7 bases, with 6 bases between. CDR3 size: 12 residues. Germline lookup yields CDR1 SGHKS and CDR2 YYEKEE (reference sequence). CDR3 protein: CASSFNLGELFF. The CDR3 DNA reads as TGTGCCAGCAGCTTTAATCTCGGGGAGCTGTTTTTT.

Turning to this clone: Other DNA variants within this sample encode the same CDR3. As DNA, the CDR3 is TGTGCCACCAGCAGAGATCGGGGGGATGGCTACACCTTC. Its translation is CATSRDRGDGYTF. This sequence joins TRBV15 and TRBJ1-2; D perhaps matches TRBD1 (5 bases). V dropped 0 bases and J dropped 6 bases, with 8 bases sitting between them. From germline, CDR1 is LNHNV and CDR2 YYDKDF (reference sequence). The CDR3 is 13 amino acids. The full variable domain, with the rest looked up from reference TRBV15 and TRBJ1-2, is DAMVIQNPRYQVTQFGKPVTLSCSQTLNHNVMYWYQQKSSQAPKLLFHYYDKDFNNEADTPDNFQSRRPNTSFCFLDIRSPGLGDTAMYLCATSRDRGDGYTFGSGTRLTVV.

The rearrangement joins TRBV5-1 to TRBJ1-1, with D possibly matching TRBD1 (5 bases). Trimming shortened V by 0 bases and J by 7 bases, and 13 bases separated the two germline ends. This CDR3 has 14 residues. Germline values: CDR1 SGHRS, CDR2 YFSETQ. DNA of the CDR3: TGCGCCAGCAGCTTGGAAGCGGGGCTTGGTGAAGCTTTCTTT. Translated: CASSLEAGLGEAFF.